This entry lists 6 T cell receptor beta chains sequenced from one sample in a study of technical replicates of blood from a handful of donors. Some clones are missing from TCRdb's copy, which holds only in-frame ones; the method was immunoSEQ multiplex PCR. This sample yields tens of thousands of clones, of which about 90% are seen a single time; 0.27% belongs to the top ten. The source material was T cells isolated from PBMCs. The source of these receptors is a human donor in good health.

This clone was recorded only once. This chain uses TRBV28 with TRBJ1-3; D call uncertain. Germline V gene sequence: CDR1 MDHEN, CDR2 SYDVKM. The CDR3 extends over 17 amino acids. V lost 3 bases to trimming and J lost 0 bases, with 15 bases between them. The CDR3 nucleotides are TGTGCCAGCAGTTTTCTGACATTACGTGGCTCTGGAAACACCATATATTTT. This sequence encodes CASSFLTLRGSGNTIYF.

This sequence joins TRBV4-2 and TRBJ2-1; 11 bases agree with TRBD2. The V and J ends lost 1 base and 7 bases, in that order; junction bases with no gene match: 3. The CDR3 spans 15 residues. Germline V gene data show CDR1 as LGHNA and CDR2 as YNFKEQ. The CDR3 DNA follows: TGTGCCAGCAGCCAAGGGCTAGCGGGAGGAAATGAGCAGTTCTTC. Translation gives CASSQGLAGGNEQFF.

The V and J genes are TRBV15 and TRBJ1-1; D call uncertain. CDR1 and CDR2 from the germline V gene are LNHNV and YYDKDF (reference sequence). The V and J ends lost 5 bases and 5 bases respectively, with 15 bases between them. The CDR3 spans 14 residues. The DNA for the CDR3 is TGTGCCACCAGCTTCCACCCCGGTCGGACTGAAGCTTTCTTT. Translated: CATSFHPGRTEAFF.

The chain links TRBV11-2 to TRBJ1-1; 7 positions agree with TRBD1. This CDR3 spans 15 amino acids. V lost 5 bases, J lost 1 base, and 7 bases stayed unmatched. CDR1 SGHAT and CDR2 FQNNGV come from the germline V gene. The CDR3 coding sequence is TGTGCCAGCAGCCCGGGACAGTCCGGGAACACTGAAGCTTTCTTT. Protein product: CASSPGQSGNTEAFF. The full variable domain, in which reference TRBV11-2 and TRBJ1-1 provide the parts outside the CDR3, is EAGVAQSPRYKIIEKRQSVAFWCNPISGHATLYWYQQILGQGPKLLIQFQNNGVVDDSQLPKDRFSAERLKGVDSTLKIQPAKLEDSAVYLCASSPGQSGNTEAFFGQGTRLTVV.

The rearrangement joins TRBV28 to TRBJ1-5; TRBD1 might be the D (5 bases). The ends were cut back, 5 bases at V and 4 bases at J, with 18 bases in the middle. Germline V CDR1 and CDR2: MDHEN, SYDVKM. The length of the CDR3 is 16 residues. The CDR3 region has the DNA TGTGCCAGCAGTCACAGGTGGGTAAGGGATAATCAGCCCCAGCATTTT. Translation: CASSHRWVRDNQPQHF.

The chain is built from TRBV6-1 and TRBJ2-7; D possibly corresponds to TRBD2 (5 bases). V was clipped by 2 bases and J by 4 bases, with 18 bases between them. Germline CDR1 is MNHNS and CDR2 is SASEGT. The CDR3 is made up of 16 amino acids. CDR3 region: CASSEIEGRPPYEQYF. CDR3 nucleotides: TGTGCCAGCAGTGAAATCGAGGGAAGACCCCCTTACGAGCAGTACTTC.